The rows below give T cell receptor beta chains drawn from one sample of a study of blood T cell repertoires in COVID-19. The method was immunoSEQ multiplex PCR; TCRdb's version includes in-frame clones alone and lacks a portion of them. The data hold 30,000 to 40,000 clones, with around 85% observed a single time. Sequencing was performed on peripheral blood. These receptors were taken from a woman aged 80 or over with active or convalescent COVID-19. Both conserved end residues are part of each CDR3. D genes are given only for firm matches. Clone size is stated in some rows and not others, as once, few, many or a class when expanded.

>.|TRBJ2-1|TRBV15|.
TGTGCCACCAGCAGAGATAGACGACTCAGCAACAATGAGCAGTTCTTC
CATSRDRRLSNNEQFF
>.|TRBJ2-7|TRBV9|.
TGTGCCAGCAGCGTAGCTCCCCAGGGGCCACTGAACGAGCAGTACTTC
CASSVAPQGPLNEQYF
>TRBD1|TRBJ2-7|TRBV28|once
TGTGCCAGCAGTACTGGAGTAGGGGGCTTCGACGAGCAGTACTTC
CASSTGVGGFDEQYF
>TRBD2|TRBJ2-3|TRBV9|few
TGTGCCAGCAGCCCCCTAGCGGGGGGGGGAGATACGCAGTATTTT
CASSPLAGGGDTQYF
>.|TRBJ2-1|TRBV20-1|few
TGCAGTGCTGCCCCGGATGAGCAGTTCTTC
CSAAPDEQFF
>TRBD2|TRBJ2-5|TRBV5-1|.
TGCGCCAGCAAACAGTCGGGCGGGAGACAAGAGACCCAGTACTTC
CASKQSGGRQETQYF
>.|TRBJ1-1|TRBV9|few
TGTGCCAGCAGCCCCTGGGACACCGTGAACACTGAAGCTTTCTTT
CASSPWDTVNTEAFF
>.|TRBJ2-7|TRBV2|.
TGTGCCAGCAGTGGACACCCATACGAGCAGTACTTC
CASSGHPYEQYF
>.|TRBJ2-2|TRBV10-3|.
TGTGCCATCAGTGAGATAACAAGCCAGGGTACAGGGTACACCGGGGAGCTGTTTTTT
CAISEITSQGTGYTGELFF
>TRBD1|TRBJ1-1|TRBV28|once
TGTGCCAGCAGTACCATAACAGGGGGCTTTGAAGCTTTCTTT
CASSTITGGFEAFF
>.|TRBJ2-3|TRBV5-1|.
TGCGCCAGCAGCTTGGTTCAATCCACAGATACGCAGTATTTT
CASSLVQSTDTQYF
>TRBD1|TRBJ2-5|TRBV5-1|.
TGCGCCAGCAGCCCCCGACAGGGCACAGAGACCCAGTACTTC
CASSPRQGTETQYF
>.|TRBJ2-7|TRBV7-2|once
TGTGCCAGTACCTCGAGGGACGAGCAGTACTTC
CASTSRDEQYF
>TRBD2|TRBJ2-4|TRBV5-1|.
TGCGCCAGCAGCTTGGGAAGAGAGCGGGGGGGCGTAGCCAAAAACATTCAGTACTTC
CASSLGRERGGVAKNIQYF
>TRBD2|TRBJ2-1|TRBV27|.
TGTGCCAGCAGTCGTCAGGGTTTGGGCGGGGAGGGATACAATGAGCAGTTCTTC
CASSRQGLGGEGYNEQFF
>.|TRBJ1-3|TRBV18|.
TGTGCCAGCTCACCGGGGGCAGCCTCTGGAAACACCATATATTTT
CASSPGAASGNTIYF
>.|TRBJ2-5|TRBV4-3|.
TGCGCCAGCAGCCAAGATCTAGGAACTAGCTGGCAGACCCAGTACTTC
CASSQDLGTSWQTQYF
>.|TRBJ2-1|TRBV5-1|.
TGCGCCAGCAGCCTCTTGGGGGCCCGTCCCAATGAGCAGTTCTTC
CASSLLGARPNEQFF
>.|TRBJ2-1|TRBV30|.
TGTGCCTGGAGTCCCCCCAGGACAGTATACAATGAGCAGTTCTTC
CAWSPPRTVYNEQFF
>TRBD2|TRBJ2-2|TRBV5-4|.
TGTGCCAGCAGCTACGGGACTACAGACACCGGGGAGCTGTTTTTT
CASSYGTTDTGELFF
>TRBD2|TRBJ2-2|TRBV29-1|.
TGCAGCGTCCTTGGCGTGGGAGGGGCCGGGGAGCTGTTTTTT
CSVLGVGGAGELFF
>.|TRBJ1-4|TRBV27|.
TGTGCCAGCAGTCCCACCGGGACTAAGAATGAAAAACTGTTTTTT
CASSPTGTKNEKLFF
>.|TRBJ1-1|TRBV30|.
TGTGCCTGGAGTGTTCCCTACAGGAGGAACACTGAAGCTTTCTTT
CAWSVPYRRNTEAFF
>.|TRBJ1-5|TRBV6-2/TRBV6-3|.
TGTGCCAGCAGCCCTCGACAGGTAGCTCAGCCCCAGCATTTT
CASSPRQVAQPQHF
>TRBD1|TRBJ1-2|TRBV10-3|.
TGTGCCACAGGGGGGACGGGCGGCTACTATGGCTACACCTTC
CATGGTGGYYGYTF
>TRBD2|TRBJ2-1|TRBV5-1|.
TGCGCCAGCAGCTGGGGGACTAGCTCCCCCAATGAGCAGTTCTTC
CASSWGTSSPNEQFF
>TRBD1|TRBJ1-2|TRBV7-2|.
TGTGCCAGCAGCAGACAAGGGACAGGGGTTTTGAGTTATGGCTACACCTTC
CASSRQGTGVLSYGYTF
>.|TRBJ1-4|TRBV7-8|few
TGTGCCAGCAGCCAAATAGCTAATGAAAAACTGTTTTTT
CASSQIANEKLFF
>TRBD2|TRBJ2-1|TRBV20-1|few
TGCAGTGCCAGTGGGAGCGGGAGGGCCGCGGGTGAGCAGTTCTTC
CSASGSGRAAGEQFF
>TRBD2|TRBJ2-1|TRBV7-9|.
TGTGCCAGCAGCCCCCGACTAGCGGAGAGCTCCTACAATGAGCAGTTCTTC
CASSPRLAESSYNEQFF
>.|TRBJ2-4|TRBV10-1|.
TGCGCCAGCAGTGAGGGAGGGAAAAACATTCAGTACTTC
CASSEGGKNIQYF
>TRBD2|TRBJ2-1|TRBV25-1|.
TGTGCCAGCAGCGCGGGGGGGCCGCGAAATGAGCAGTTCTTC
CASSAGGPRNEQFF
>.|TRBJ1-2|TRBV28|.
TGTGCCAGCAGTTTCAGGGATGGCTATGGCTACACCTTC
CASSFRDGYGYTF
>TRBD2|TRBJ2-5|TRBV28|.
TGTGCCAGCAGCCACTTGACTAGCGGGAGGTCTCAAGAGACCCAGTACTTC
CASSHLTSGRSQETQYF
>TRBD1|TRBJ1-1|TRBV19|.
TGTGCCAGTAAAGGGGGCGCGGGGAACACTGAAGCTTTCTTT
CASKGGAGNTEAFF
>.|TRBJ1-2|TRBV11-1|once
TGTGCCAGCAGCCCCGCGCTAGACAGATTCTACTATGGCTACACCTTC
CASSPALDRFYYGYTF
>.|TRBJ2-7|TRBV11-2|.
TGTGCCAGCAGCCCTTCCTACGAGCAGTACTTC
CASSPSYEQYF
>TRBD1|TRBJ1-2|TRBV18|once
TGTGCCAGCTCAGAGGGACAGTTATATGGCTACACCTTC
CASSEGQLYGYTF
>TRBD1|TRBJ1-2|TRBV7-2|.
TGTGCCAGCAGCGGATTGGGACAGGGGGCGCGCGGCTACACCTTC
CASSGLGQGARGYTF
>TRBD2|TRBJ2-5|TRBV4-3|.
TGCGCCAGCAGCCAATATGGGGCTAGCGGGACCCAAGAGACCCAGTACTTC
CASSQYGASGTQETQYF
>TRBD2|TRBJ2-5|TRBV7-2|.
TGTGCCAGCAGCTTAGAGGCGGGAGGGCGCGAGACCCAGTACTTC
CASSLEAGGRETQYF
>TRBD2|TRBJ2-1|TRBV2|.
TGTGCCAGCAGCACTAGCGGGAGGACCTCCTACAATGAGCAGTTCTTC
CASSTSGRTSYNEQFF
>.|TRBJ2-7|TRBV27|once
TGTGCCAGCAGAACCGGGGCCTACGAGCAGTACTTC
CASRTGAYEQYF
>TRBD2|TRBJ2-7|TRBV11-3|.
TGTGCCAGCAGCTTTGGACTAGCGGGGGGATACGAGCAGTACTTC
CASSFGLAGGYEQYF
>TRBD2|TRBJ2-2|TRBV7-3|.
TGTGCCAGCAGCTTAAGGGCTAGCGGGGGATCCGGGGAGCTGTTTTTT
CASSLRASGGSGELFF
>.|TRBJ1-4|TRBV5-1|.
TGCGCCAGCAGCTTGGCCGTCGGAGTTAGCAATGAAAAACTGTTTTTT
CASSLAVGVSNEKLFF
>TRBD1|TRBJ1-2|TRBV30|.
TGTGCCTGGAGGGACAGGGCATCCTATGGCTACACCTTC
CAWRDRASYGYTF
>TRBD1|TRBJ2-7|TRBV14|few
TGTGCCAGCAGCCTAACGGGACAGTACTACGAGCAGTACTTC
CASSLTGQYYEQYF
>.|TRBJ1-2|TRBV5-6|.
TGTGCCAGCAGCTCTAACAGGGCTAGCTATGGCTACACCTTC
CASSSNRASYGYTF
>.|TRBJ2-2|TRBV9|few
TGTGCCAGCAGCGTAGCTAGGGGCACCGGGGAGCTGTTTTTT
CASSVARGTGELFF
>.|TRBJ1-2|TRBV3-1/TRBV3-2|.
TGTGCCAGCAGCCAAGAAAAATTAGGGAGAGACTATGGCTACACCTTC
CASSQEKLGRDYGYTF
>TRBD2|TRBJ2-1|TRBV15|.
TGTGCCACCAGCATTGGTCTAGCGGATAATGAGCAGTTCTTC
CATSIGLADNEQFF
>.|TRBJ1-4|TRBV15|.
TGTGCCACCAGCAACGACAGAGAACTGTTTTTT
CATSNDRELFF
>TRBD2|TRBJ2-7|TRBV3-1/TRBV3-2|few
TGTGCCAGCAGCCAAGAGCTGGGACTAGCGGGGAGTCGATTCTTC
CASSQELGLAGSRFF